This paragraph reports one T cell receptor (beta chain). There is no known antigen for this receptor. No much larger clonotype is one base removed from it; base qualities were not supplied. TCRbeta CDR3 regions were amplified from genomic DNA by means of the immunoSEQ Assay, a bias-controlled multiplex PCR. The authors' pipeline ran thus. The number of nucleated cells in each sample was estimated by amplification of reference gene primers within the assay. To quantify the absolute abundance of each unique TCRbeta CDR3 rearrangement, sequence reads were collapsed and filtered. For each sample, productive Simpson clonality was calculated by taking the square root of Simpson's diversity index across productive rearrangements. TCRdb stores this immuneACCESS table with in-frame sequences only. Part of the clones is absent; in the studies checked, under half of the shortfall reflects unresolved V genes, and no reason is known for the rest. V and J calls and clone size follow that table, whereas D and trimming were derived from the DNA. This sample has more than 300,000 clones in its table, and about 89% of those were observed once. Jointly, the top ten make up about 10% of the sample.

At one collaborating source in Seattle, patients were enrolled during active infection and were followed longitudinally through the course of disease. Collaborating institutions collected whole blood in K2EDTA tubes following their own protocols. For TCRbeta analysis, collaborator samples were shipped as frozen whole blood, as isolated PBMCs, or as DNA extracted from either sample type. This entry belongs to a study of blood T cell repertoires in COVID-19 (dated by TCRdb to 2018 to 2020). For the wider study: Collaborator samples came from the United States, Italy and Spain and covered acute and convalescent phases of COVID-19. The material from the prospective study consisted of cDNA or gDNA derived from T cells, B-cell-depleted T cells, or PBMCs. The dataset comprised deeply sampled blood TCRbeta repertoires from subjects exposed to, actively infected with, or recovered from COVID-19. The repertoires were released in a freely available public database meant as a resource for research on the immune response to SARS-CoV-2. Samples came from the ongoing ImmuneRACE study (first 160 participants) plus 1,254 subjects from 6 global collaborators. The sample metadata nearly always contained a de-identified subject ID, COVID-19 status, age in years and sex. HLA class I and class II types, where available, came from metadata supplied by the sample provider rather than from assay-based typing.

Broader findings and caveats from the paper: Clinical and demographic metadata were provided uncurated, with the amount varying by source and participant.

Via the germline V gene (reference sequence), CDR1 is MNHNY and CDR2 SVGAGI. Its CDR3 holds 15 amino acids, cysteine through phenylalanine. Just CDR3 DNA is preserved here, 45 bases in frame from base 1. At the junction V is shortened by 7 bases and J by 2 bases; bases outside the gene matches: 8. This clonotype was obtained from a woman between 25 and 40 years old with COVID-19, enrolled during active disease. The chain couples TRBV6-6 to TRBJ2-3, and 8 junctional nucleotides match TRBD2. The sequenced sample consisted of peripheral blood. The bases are TGTGCCAGCAAGTCGGCTAGCGGGTACACAGATACGCAGTATTTT. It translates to CASKSASGYTDTQYF.